The source of this TCR beta chain is a study of T cells in Graves' hyperthyroidism and ophthalmopathy. General study findings and limits: With a median lead of approximately 6 months before onset, the model predicted ophthalmopathy.

V was pared by 5 bases and J by 8 bases, with 12 bases between. CDR1 and CDR2 (germline): MNHEY, SMNVEV (reference sequence). There are 12 residues in the CDR3. Amplified TCR beta CDR3 regions derived from RNA transcripts. With the HTBI primer set, the TCR CDR3 went through a first round of RT-PCR. TCRdb re-called the multiplex PCR reads with MiXCR, one entry per CDR3 protein. The table records about 680,000 distinct CDR3 sequences, 35% of them present only once. Graves' hyperthyroidism was deemed stable given no ophthalmopathy progression within 18 months. As concerns this clonotype: Its antigen remains unidentified.

Sequenced sample: blood. The rearrangement uses TRBV27 and TRBJ1-1; no clear D. The receptor comes from a woman in her thirties or forties with Graves' hyperthyroidism. CDR3 sequence reads: CASSAQLGEAFF. The DNA of the CDR3 is TGTGCCAGCAGTGCTCAATTAGGGGAAGCTTTCTTT.